This T cell receptor beta chain comes out of a study of blood T cell repertoires in COVID-19. Study overall: Italy, Spain and the United States were the sources of the convalescent and acute COVID-19 samples. Sample material is recorded as cDNA or gDNA derived from T cells, B-cell-depleted T cells, or PBMCs.

Germline loops: CDR1 MNHNS, CDR2 SASEGT. The CDR3 length is 14 residues. V gave up 2 bases and J gave up 4 bases; unmatched junction bases: 1. This clone was recorded only once. In the authors' methods: Quantification of nucleated cells was approximated via reference gene primer amplification. This table comes from immunoSEQ multiplex PCR, and its TCRdb copy is limited to in-frame clones, with some not included. From that table come the V and J calls and clone size; the DNA was used to work out D and trimming. The sample includes 90,000 to 140,000 clones, about four fifths of them seen just once. Sequencing was performed on peripheral blood. The clonotype comes from a woman in her sixties or seventies with acute or convalescent COVID-19. The genes are TRBV6-1 and TRBJ2-2, with 7 bases fitting TRBD1. In DNA form, the CDR3 reads TGTGCCAGCAGTGAACCAGGGGGCACCGGGGAGCTGTTTTTT. Its translation is CASSEPGGTGELFF.